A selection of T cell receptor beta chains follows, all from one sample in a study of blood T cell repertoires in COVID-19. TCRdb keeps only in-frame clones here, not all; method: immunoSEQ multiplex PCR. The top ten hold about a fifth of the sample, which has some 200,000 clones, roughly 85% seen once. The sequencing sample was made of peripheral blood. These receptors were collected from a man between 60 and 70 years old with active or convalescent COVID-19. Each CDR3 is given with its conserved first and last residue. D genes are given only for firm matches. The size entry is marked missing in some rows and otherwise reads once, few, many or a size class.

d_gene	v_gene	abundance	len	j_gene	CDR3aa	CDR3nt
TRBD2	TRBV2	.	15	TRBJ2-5	CASSEALRGGGTQYF	TGTGCCAGCAGTGAAGCGCTTCGCGGGGGGGGGACCCAGTACTTC
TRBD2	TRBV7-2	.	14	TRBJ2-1	CASSRGLASNEQFF	TGTGCCAGCAGTCGAGGACTAGCGTCCAATGAGCAGTTCTTC
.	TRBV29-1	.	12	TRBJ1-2	CSANGQPDGYTF	TGCAGCGCCAACGGACAGCCTGATGGCTACACCTTC
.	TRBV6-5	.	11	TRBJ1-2	CASTVNYGYTF	TGTGCCAGCACCGTGAACTACGGCTACACCTTC
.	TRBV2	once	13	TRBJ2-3	CASSEGRTDTQYF	TGTGCCAGCAGTGAGGGCAGGACAGATACGCAGTATTTT
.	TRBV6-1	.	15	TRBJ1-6	CASSEVAGSNSPLHF	TGTGCCAGCAGTGAAGTGGCAGGGTCGAATTCACCCCTCCACTTT
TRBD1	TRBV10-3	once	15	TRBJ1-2	CAISVRDRGDYGYTF	TGTGCCATCAGTGTCCGGGACAGGGGAGATTATGGCTACACCTTC
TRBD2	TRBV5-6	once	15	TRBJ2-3	CASSLAGVLTDTQYF	TGTGCCAGCAGCTTAGCGGGGGTCCTCACAGATACGCAGTATTTT
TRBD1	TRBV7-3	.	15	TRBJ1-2	CASSLGQGGSYGYTF	TGTGCCAGCAGCTTAGGACAGGGCGGTTCGTATGGCTACACCTTC
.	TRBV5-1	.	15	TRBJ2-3	CASSLVGRITDTQYF	TGCGCCAGCAGCTTGGTTGGCAGGATCACAGATACGCAGTATTTT
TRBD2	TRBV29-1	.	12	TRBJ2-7	CSALGLADEQYF	TGCAGCGCCCTAGGACTAGCGGACGAGCAGTACTTC
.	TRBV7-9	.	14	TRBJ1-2	CASSLSRGNYGYTF	TGTGCCAGCAGCCTTTCCAGAGGGAACTATGGCTACACCTTC
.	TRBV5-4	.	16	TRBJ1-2	CASSLDPDRPNYGYTF	TGTGCCAGCAGCTTGGACCCCGACAGACCCAACTATGGCTACACCTTC
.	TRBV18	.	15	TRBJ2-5	CASVVRLAKEETQYF	TGTGCCAGCGTTGTAAGGCTAGCGAAAGAAGAGACCCAGTACTTC
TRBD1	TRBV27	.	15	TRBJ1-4	CASSRMRGLGEKLFF	TGTGCCAGCAGTAGGATGAGGGGGCTGGGTGAAAAACTGTTTTTT
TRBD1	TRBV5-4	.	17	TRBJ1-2	CASGSSRDRAIGYGYTF	TGTGCCAGTGGGTCCTCACGGGACAGGGCTATAGGCTATGGCTACACCTTC
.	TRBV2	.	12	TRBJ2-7	CASSEARNEQYF	TGTGCCAGCAGTGAAGCCAGAAACGAGCAGTACTTC
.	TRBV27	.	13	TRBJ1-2	CASSFREGDGYTF	TGTGCCAGCAGTTTCAGGGAAGGCGATGGCTACACCTTC
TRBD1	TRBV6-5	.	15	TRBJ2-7	CASSPGTGDRYEQYF	TGTGCCAGCAGTCCCGGGACAGGGGACCGGTACGAGCAGTACTTC
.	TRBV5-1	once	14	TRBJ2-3	CASSLSGGSDTQYF	TGCGCCAGCAGTCTATCGGGGGGCTCAGATACGCAGTATTTT
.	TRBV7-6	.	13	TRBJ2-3	CASSFPGTDTQYF	TGTGCCAGCAGCTTCCCAGGGACAGATACGCAGTATTTT
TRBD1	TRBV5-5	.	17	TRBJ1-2	CASSPIVAGQGNYGYTF	TGTGCCAGCAGCCCCATTGTCGCAGGACAGGGCAACTATGGCTACACCTTC
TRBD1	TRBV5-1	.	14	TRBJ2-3	CASSSGGDTDTQYF	TGCGCCAGCAGCTCAGGGGGAGACACAGATACGCAGTATTTT
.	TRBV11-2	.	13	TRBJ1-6	CASSLGAASPLHF	TGTGCCAGCAGCTTGGGGGCCGCTTCACCCCTCCACTTT
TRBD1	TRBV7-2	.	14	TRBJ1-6	CASSMAGTGSPLHF	TGTGCCAGCAGCATGGCCGGGACAGGGTCACCCCTCCACTTT
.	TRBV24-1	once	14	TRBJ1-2	CATSASGTQYGYTF	TGTGCCACCAGTGCCTCCGGGACACAATATGGCTACACCTTC